What follows are 7 T cell receptor beta chains derived from one specimen sequenced in a study of T cell repertoires in cytomegalovirus infection. TCRdb re-called the reads through MiXCR, storing one row per CDR3 protein. The repertoire holds about 830,000 distinct CDR3 sequences, with approximately 32% as singletons. Antigen specificity for these receptors is unknown. The sample in question was cultured CD8+ T cells from PBMCs, obtained from culture after CMV antigen stimulation. The receptors were sampled from a human donor in good health (CMV status not recorded). Some clones in this sample may be carry-over from other donors' samples.

The V gene is TRBV12-3 or TRBV12-4, the J gene TRBJ1-1; D uncertain. V lost 10 bases, J lost 11 bases, and 14 bases lay in between. The CDR3 has 10 residues. The CDR3 region is CANKSGKAFF. The CDR3 coding sequence is TGTGCCAACAAGTCTGGAAAGGCTTTCTTT.

J is TRBJ2-2 and V is TRBV14; no firm D call. Trimming left V 5 bases short and J 5 bases short, with 9 bases between. The CDR3 is 13 amino acids. CDR1 is SGHDN, CDR2 FVKESK, per germline. The CDR3 protein is CASSTLSTGELFF. In nucleotides, the CDR3 is TGTGCCAGCAGCACACTAAGTACCGGGGAGCTGTTTTTT.

J is TRBJ2-1 and V is TRBV19; D uncertain. V lost 0 bases and J lost 5, with 11 bases in between. CDR3 length: 15 residues. The germline gives CDR1 LNHDA, CDR2 SQIVND (reference sequence). The CDR3 here is CASSIDTAPNNEQFF. CDR3 DNA sequence: TGTGCCAGTAGTATAGATACAGCGCCGAACAATGAGCAGTTCTTC.

The CDR3 DNA reads TGTGCCAGCAGCACAAACGCAAGGGGAGGGGAGGAGACCCAGTACTTC. Translated, it gives CASSTNARGGEETQYF. The chain has TRBV9 and TRBJ2-5; 7 nucleotides match TRBD2. Trimming cost V 4 bases and J 5 bases; bases outside gene matches: 14. Looked up from germline, CDR1 is SGDLS and CDR2 is YYNGEE. The CDR3 contains 16 residues.

The chain joins TRBV27 to TRBJ2-3; D call uncertain. The CDR3 totals 13 residues. Trimming pared 8 bases from V and 3 bases from J, leaving 12 bases between. Germline loops: CDR1 MNHEY, CDR2 SMNVEV (reference sequence). This chain's CDR3 is CASAYSKTDTQYF. The CDR3 DNA reads as TGTGCCAGCGCCTATTCAAAGACAGATACGCAGTATTTT.

As for this clonotype: One junction end does not reproduce the germline sequence, and a read error may be involved. The rearrangement joins TRBV6-6 to TRBJ1-1; D call uncertain. The CDR3 contains 15 residues. CDR1 MNHNY and CDR2 SVGAGI come from the germline V gene (reference sequence). The CDR3: CANSTEIPGVTEAFF. The CDR3 DNA reads as TGTGCCAACAGTACCGAAATTCCCGGTGTCACTGAAGCTTTCTTT.

The chain is built from TRBV4-1 and TRBJ1-1; D ambiguous. V was shortened by 4 bases and J by 5 bases, with 17 bases between the two germline ends. The CDR3 covers 15 residues. CDR1 MGHRA and CDR2 YSYEKL come from the germline V gene. As DNA, the CDR3 is TGCGCCAGCAGCCCTACGAAAGGTCAGTCGACTGAAGCTTTCTTT. Its translation: CASSPTKGQSTEAFF.